The rows below give T cell receptor beta chains drawn from one sample of a study of T cell repertoires in cytomegalovirus infection. TCRdb redid the calling of the reads with MiXCR, one entry per CDR3 protein. The sample includes fewer than 350,000 distinct CDR3 sequences, 17% of them seen just once. The specimen was PBMCs. The receptor set was obtained from a human donor in good health (CMV status not recorded). Some clones in this sample may be carry-over from other donors' samples. The CDR3 runs from the conserved cysteine through the conserved F or W. D genes are given only for firm matches. Where a row states a size, it is once, few, many or the class of an expanded clone; other rows omit it.

CDR3nt | CDR3aa | j_gene | d_gene | v_gene | abundance
TGCGCCAGCAGCCAAGATTTAAGGACAGGACACTCTGGAAACACCATATATTTT | CASSQDLRTGHSGNTIYF | TRBJ1-3 | TRBD1 | TRBV4-3 | few
TGTGCCACCAGCAGAGATGGCGGGACAGGGGGCGAAAAACTGTTTTTT | CATSRDGGTGGEKLFF | TRBJ1-4 | TRBD1 | TRBV15 | many
TGTGCCAGCAGCCAATACGGGACAGGAGAGACCCAGTACTTC | CASSQYGTGETQYF | TRBJ2-5 | TRBD1 | TRBV3-1 | few
TGTGCCACCAGCAGAGGCGAATCCTCGCAGTTCTTC | CATSRGESSQFF | TRBJ2-1 | . | TRBV15 | .
TGTGCCAGTAGTAATCCAGGGGGTTATTCCTACAATGAGCAGTTCTTC | CASSNPGGYSYNEQFF | TRBJ2-1 | TRBD1 | TRBV19 | .
TGTGCCAGCAGCGGGGGGGGCAGGGAAGAGACCCAGTACTTC | CASSGGGREETQYF | TRBJ2-5 | TRBD2 | TRBV12-3/TRBV12-4 | many
TGTGCCAGTAGTCCGGGACCGTTCGGAGCTTTCTTT | CASSPGPFGAFF | TRBJ1-1 | . | TRBV19 | .
TGTGCCAGCTCACCACGTGGGTCATTTGATTCACCCCTCCACTTT | CASSPRGSFDSPLHF | TRBJ1-6 | . | TRBV18 | .
TGTGCCAGTAGTCCTGACGCCGGGACAGGGAATAGCAATCAGCCCCAGCATTTT | CASSPDAGTGNSNQPQHF | TRBJ1-5 | TRBD1 | TRBV19 | .
TGTGCCAGCAGCTCCCAGCCCAGGGTCTCCTACAATGAGCAGTTCTTC | CASSSQPRVSYNEQFF | TRBJ2-1 | . | TRBV7-2 | many
TGTGCCAGCAGCCTTCCACCCGGGACAGGGTACGAGCAGTACTTC | CASSLPPGTGYEQYF | TRBJ2-7 | TRBD1 | TRBV12-3/TRBV12-4 | many
TGTGCCAGTAGTATCATCGGGGCGACCTACGAGCAGTACTTC | CASSIIGATYEQYF | TRBJ2-7 | . | TRBV19 | few
TGTGCCAGCAGCTTTGATACGAGGGCGACAAGAATGGGAAACACCATATATTTT | CASSFDTRATRMGNTIYF | TRBJ1-3 | . | TRBV7-2 | many
TGTGCCAGCAAGCCCGGGATGAACACCGGGGAGCTGTTTTTT | CASKPGMNTGELFF | TRBJ2-2 | . | TRBV12-3/TRBV12-4 | many
TGTGCCAGCCGACGACCGGGACTTTTATACAATGAGCAGTTCTTC | CASRRPGLLYNEQFF | TRBJ2-1 | . | TRBV11-2 | many
TGTGCCAGCAGCTTTCAGGGGATGATCAATGAGCAGTTCTTC | CASSFQGMINEQFF | TRBJ2-1 | . | TRBV7-8 | many
TGTGCCAGCAGTTTGGGACAGAGTGAGCAGTTCTTC | CASSLGQSEQFF | TRBJ2-1 | TRBD1 | TRBV2 | .
TGCAGCGTCGCCTGGACAGGGCTGGCGTACGAGCAGTACTTC | CSVAWTGLAYEQYF | TRBJ2-7 | TRBD1 | TRBV29-1 | .
TGTGCCAGCAGCCTAGACAACCTCTACGAGCAGTACTTC | CASSLDNLYEQYF | TRBJ2-7 | . | TRBV5-4 | .
TGTGCCAGCAGTGAATACCGCGGCAGGGGTCGCACCGGGGAGCTGTTTTTT | CASSEYRGRGRTGELFF | TRBJ2-2 | . | TRBV25-1 | few
TGTGCCAGCTCACCGCCGGGCCTACTTGAAGCTTTCTTT | CASSPPGLLEAFF | TRBJ1-1 | . | TRBV18 | .
TGTGCCAGCCGGTGGGGCGCGGATGAAAAACTGTTTTTT | CASRWGADEKLFF | TRBJ1-4 | . | TRBV28 | .
TGTGCCAGCAGATCGGGGGGAAATGGAAACACCATATATTTT | CASRSGGNGNTIYF | TRBJ1-3 | . | TRBV12-3/TRBV12-4 | few
TGTGCCAGCTCACCAACCGGGACAGGGTTCATCTATGGCTACACCTTC | CASSPTGTGFIYGYTF | TRBJ1-2 | TRBD1 | TRBV18 | .
TGTGCCAGCAGCTTAATAGGGGGCCAGTACTTC | CASSLIGGQYF | TRBJ2-5 | . | TRBV7-2 | many
TGTGCCAGCAGTGATGGCTGGGGGGTTAGCACAGATACGCAGTATTTT | CASSDGWGVSTDTQYF | TRBJ2-3 | . | TRBV25-1 | few
TGTGCCAGCAGCGTAGGACTAGCGGGGTATTTCGCAGATACGCAGTATTTT | CASSVGLAGYFADTQYF | TRBJ2-3 | TRBD2 | TRBV9 | few
TGTGCCAGCAGAGTGGACACTGAGCAGTTCTTC | CASRVDTEQFF | TRBJ2-1 | . | TRBV5-4 | few
TGCGCCAGCAGCCCCGGGGGGAGCGGCGCAACTAATGAAAAACTGTTTTTT | CASSPGGSGATNEKLFF | TRBJ1-4 | . | TRBV4-1 | many
TGTGCCAGCAGCTTAGGAGGTGGAATTCAAGCTAATGAAAAACTGTTTTTT | CASSLGGGIQANEKLFF | TRBJ1-4 | . | TRBV7-6 | .
TGTGCCAGCACGTCCCTAGCGGGGGGCCCCGAGCAGTACTTC | CASTSLAGGPEQYF | TRBJ2-7 | TRBD2 | TRBV6-6 | few
TGTGCCAGCAGTTCACCTCCCGAAAACACTGAAGCTTTCTTT | CASSSPPENTEAFF | TRBJ1-1 | . | TRBV28 | many
TGTGCCAGCGCCGGGGACGGACAAACGATCAATTCACCCCTCCACTTT | CASAGDGQTINSPLHF | TRBJ1-6 | . | TRBV19 | .
TGTGCCAGCACTTACCCCCGGGACAGCACAGATACGCAGTATTTT | CASTYPRDSTDTQYF | TRBJ2-3 | . | TRBV28 | many
TGCGCCAGCAGCCATCCCTTGGGGACAGGGGGCACCGGGGAGCTGTTTTTT | CASSHPLGTGGTGELFF | TRBJ2-2 | TRBD1 | TRBV4-1 | many